Sequencing of this T cell receptor (beta chain) was carried out in a study of CD8 T cells in Susac syndrome. The authors carried out high-throughput sequencing of TCR beta. They applied it to CD8+ and CD4+ T cells obtained from blood. The multiple sclerosis control group was made up of treatment-naive patients with stable or active relapsing-remitting disease. Negative magnetic isolation gave CD8+ and CD4+ cells; FACS enriched CD8+ TEMRA. A quantity of about 0.5 to 1 ug RNA underwent reverse transcription using random hexamers. An immunoSEQ multiplex PCR generated amplified TCR beta CDR3 products spanning 54 Vbeta and 13 Jbeta. TCRdb processed the immunoSEQ multiplex PCR reads anew with MiXCR; each CDR3 protein has one entry. The sample includes 300,000 to 350,000 distinct CDR3 sequences, about 90% seen only once; the top ten take 0.065%. V lost 5 bases to trimming and J lost 0 bases, with 10 bases between them. This CDR3 contains 14 residues.

The chain is built from TRBV12-3 or TRBV12-4 and TRBJ2-5; D ambiguous. Material: CD4+ T cells from PBMCs. This TCR came from a human donor with multiple sclerosis. CDR3 region: CASSQGRNQETQYF. DNA of the CDR3: TGTGCCAGCAGTCAAGGACGAAACCAAGAGACCCAGTACTTC.